This T cell receptor (beta chain) was retrieved from a study of T cell responses to AZD1222 COVID-19 vaccine (dated by TCRdb to 2020 to 2022). Describing the broader study: AZD1222 recipients given second doses at about 4 weeks or at about 12 weeks were pooled, since spike-specific TCR depth and breadth were not found to differ between the two schedules. Trial participants were enrolled into age subgroups of 18-55, 56-69 and 70-plus years, which contained about 150, 28 and 57 TCR-sequenced participants, respectively. A total of just over 230 trial participants underwent TCR sequencing, of whom 200 to 220 had received two doses of AZD1222 and roughly 26 had received two doses of the MenACWY control vaccine. The research as a whole found: Spike-specific TCR breadth and depth rose significantly after two AZD1222 doses compared with day 0 and with MenACWY recipients. Conclusions about previously exposed vaccinees are limited, since just a handful of AZD1222 recipients were seropositive for SARS-CoV-2 at baseline. In the small 56-69-year group, the increase in depth fell short of significance, most likely because of low power. Participants were mostly white British and included more females than males, and it was suggested by the authors that clonal diversity may have been underestimated. Epitopes outside the regions mutated in the B.1.351 and B.1.1.7 variants were reportedly recognized by nearly half of the unique spike-specific TCRs. The whole spike protein was spanned by vaccine-associated CD4 TCRs, and dominant responses were seen in regions 160-218 and 743-854. Because no day 14 peak-response samples were available, the repertoires could be characterized only after the peak T cell response.

Turning to this clone: Its recognized antigen is unknown. Per-base qualities were not stored, and no clone one base away is much larger.

Via the germline V gene, CDR1 is LGHNA and CDR2 YSLEER. The V end gives up 1 base and the J end 5 bases, leaving 10 bases in the junction not matched to a gene. Taken from cysteine to phenylalanine, the CDR3 has 17 residues. Of all the DNA, just the CDR3 is kept, 51 bases in frame from base 1. The CDR3 regions of human TCRbeta chains were analyzed by immunosequencing. Per the source publication's procedure: TCRs in the repertoires were matched against a reference library of SARS-CoV-2-specific TCRs that had been generated with the MIRA antigen-specificity platform. Breadth was defined as the fraction of unique TCRs that were SARS-CoV-2-associated. Depth was defined as the fraction of total T cells that were SARS-CoV-2-associated. Using the MIRA data, each spike-specific TCR was assigned both to the spike region to which the TCR was reactive and to a CD4 or CD8 class. Log10-transformed breadth and depth values were compared by one-way ANOVA with Sidak's multiple comparisons tests. In TCRdb, the immuneACCESS table is reduced to in-frame sequences with V and J assigned. These tables do not hold every clone; where another copy was compared, an unresolved V gene accounts for under half, and the others remain unexplained. Clone size and V and J calls were adopted from that table, with D and trimming inferred from the DNA. The sample includes around 120,000 clones, with 80% to 95% observed a single time. The ten largest clones capture around 15% of the sample.

The time point label, as the study defines it: baseline before first vaccination. Vaccinee samples came from UK trials COV001 and COV002, including a single-blind randomized controlled phase 2/3 trial of AZD1222 (ChAdOx1 nCoV-19) in healthy adults. For TCRbeta chain sequencing, PBMC samples from trial participants were taken at day 0 and at day 28 after the second dose. The sequencing here drew on peripheral blood, taken on day 0 of AZD1222 vaccination. This TCR was recovered from an adult in good health. The rearrangement combines TRBV4-3 with TRBJ2-5; 10 bases in between match TRBD2. At the DNA level, the sequence is TGCGCCAGCAGCCAAGGGAGTGCTAGCGGGAGTTTTGAGACCCAGTACTTC. Translated, it gives CASSQGSASGSFETQYF.